The source of this T cell receptor (beta chain) is a study of blood T cell repertoires in COVID-19. Germline V gene lookup returns CDR1 SGHRS and CDR2 YFSETQ. The V end lost 0 bases, the J end lost 6 bases, and 16 bases lay between the germline ends. The CDR3 runs 15 residues. Only in-frame clones appear in the TCRdb table, and some are missing; sequencing was by immunoSEQ multiplex PCR. The sample holds around 60,000 clones; 80% to 90% are singletons and the top ten take 15% to 20%. This sequence was found in a woman in her sixties with COVID-19, enrolled during active disease. The sequencing input was peripheral blood. This chain uses TRBV5-1 with TRBJ2-7; D is perhaps TRBD1 (5 bases). In nucleotides, the CDR3 is TGCGCCAGCAGCTTGGCCACAGGACCTCAGTCCGAGCAGTACTTC. Amino acids: CASSLATGPQSEQYF.